Presented here are 5 T cell receptor beta chains from one specimen sequenced in a study of OX40 agonist ivuxolimab in advanced cancers. Here immunoSEQ multiplex PCR was the method, and the copy in TCRdb shows in-frame clones only, minus some. The table lists roughly 86,000 clones, approximately 90% of them singletons, with about 1.1% in the top ten. Sequencing was performed on CD4+ or CD8+ T cells sorted from blood, taken in a trial of the OX40 agonist ivuxolimab. The receptors shown here come from an adult with an advanced solid tumor such as melanoma, head and neck, liver or kidney cancer.

The gene calls are TRBV6-5 and TRBJ2-3; maybe TRBD2 (6 bases). The V end lost 2 bases, the J end lost 0 bases, and 12 bases lay between the germline ends. Germline V gene sequence: CDR1 MNHEY, CDR2 SVGAGI. CDR3 length equals 16 residues. The CDR3 protein is CASSYQTGVSTDTQYF. The CDR3 DNA reads TGTGCCAGCAGTTACCAAACGGGAGTTAGCACAGATACGCAGTATTTT.

The CDR3 protein is CSAKTGGAGETQYF. CDR3 nucleotides: TGCAGCGCAAAGACAGGGGGCGCAGGAGAGACCCAGTACTTC. The chain has TRBV29-1 and TRBJ2-5; 10 bases match TRBD1. Germline V lookup: CDR1 SQVTM, CDR2 ANQGSEA. V lost 7 bases, J lost 4 bases, and 9 bases stayed unmatched. The CDR3 spans 14 residues.

This chain links TRBV28 with TRBJ1-2, with D perhaps TRBD1 (6 bases). Per the germline V gene, CDR1 is MDHEN and CDR2 is SYDVKM. CDR3 size: 12 residues. V lost 4 bases and J lost 4, with 7 bases in between. DNA of the CDR3: TGTGCCAGCAGTTCAGGGGTCTATGGCTACACCTTC. Protein sequence: CASSSGVYGYTF.

The chain is built from TRBV28 and TRBJ2-7; D unclear. This CDR3 is 14 amino acids long. Trimming cost V 5 bases and J 3 bases, with 14 bases left between them. Per the germline V gene, CDR1 is MDHEN and CDR2 is SYDVKM. The CDR3 loop reads CASSKGERFYEQYF. Here the CDR3 DNA reads TGTGCCAGCAGTAAAGGAGAACGGTTCTACGAGCAGTACTTC.

The chain carries TRBV5-4 and TRBJ2-7; D is perhaps TRBD1 (6 bases). Trimming removed 0 bases from V and 4 bases from J, with 20 bases in between. Germline CDR1 SGHNT, CDR2 YYREEE (reference sequence). The CDR3 spans 17 residues. CDR3 nucleotides: TGTGCCAGCAGCTTGGTTCGCAGGGGAACCTCTCAATACGAGCAGTACTTC. Protein product: CASSLVRRGTSQYEQYF.